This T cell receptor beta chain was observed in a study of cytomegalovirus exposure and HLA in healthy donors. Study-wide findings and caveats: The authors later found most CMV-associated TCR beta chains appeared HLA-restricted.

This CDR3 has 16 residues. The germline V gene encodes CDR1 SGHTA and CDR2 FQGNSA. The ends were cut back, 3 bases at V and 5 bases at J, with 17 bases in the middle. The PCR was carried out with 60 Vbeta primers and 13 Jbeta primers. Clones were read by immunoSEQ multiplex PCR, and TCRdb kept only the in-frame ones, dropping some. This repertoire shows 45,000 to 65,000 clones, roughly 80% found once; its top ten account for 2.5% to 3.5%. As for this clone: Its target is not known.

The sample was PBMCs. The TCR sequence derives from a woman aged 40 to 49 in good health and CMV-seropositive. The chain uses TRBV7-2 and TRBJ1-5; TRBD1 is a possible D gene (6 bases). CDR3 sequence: CASSFPDGQGYQPQHF. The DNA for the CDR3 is TGTGCCAGCAGCTTCCCTGACGGGCAGGGGTATCAGCCCCAGCATTTT.